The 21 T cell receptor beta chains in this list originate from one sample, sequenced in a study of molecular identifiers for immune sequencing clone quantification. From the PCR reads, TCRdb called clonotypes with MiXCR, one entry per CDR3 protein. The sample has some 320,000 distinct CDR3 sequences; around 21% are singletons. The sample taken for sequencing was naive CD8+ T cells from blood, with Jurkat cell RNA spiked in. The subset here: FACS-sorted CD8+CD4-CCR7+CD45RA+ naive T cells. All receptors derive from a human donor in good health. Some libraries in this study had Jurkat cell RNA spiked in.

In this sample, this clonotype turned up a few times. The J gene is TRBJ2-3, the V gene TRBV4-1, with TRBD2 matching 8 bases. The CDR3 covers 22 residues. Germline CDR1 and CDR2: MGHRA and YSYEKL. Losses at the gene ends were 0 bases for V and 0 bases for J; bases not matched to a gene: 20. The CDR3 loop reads CASSQDPLFYWTSRPSTDTQYF. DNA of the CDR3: TGCGCCAGCAGCCAAGATCCATTATTTTATTGGACTAGCCGCCCTAGCACAGATACGCAGTATTTT.

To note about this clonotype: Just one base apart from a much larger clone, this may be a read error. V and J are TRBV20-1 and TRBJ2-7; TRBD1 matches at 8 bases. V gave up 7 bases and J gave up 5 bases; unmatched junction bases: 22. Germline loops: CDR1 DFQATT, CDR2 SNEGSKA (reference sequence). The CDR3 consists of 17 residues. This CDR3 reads CSVPTTMDRALWDEQYF. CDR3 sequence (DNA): TGCAGTGTCCCGACTACTATGGACAGGGCACTTTGGGACGAGCAGTACTTC.

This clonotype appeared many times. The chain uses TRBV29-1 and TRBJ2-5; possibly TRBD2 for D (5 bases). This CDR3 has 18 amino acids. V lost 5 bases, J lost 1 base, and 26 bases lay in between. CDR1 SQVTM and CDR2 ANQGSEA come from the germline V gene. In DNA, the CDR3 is TGCAGCGTTAGGACCCAAGGAGGCTCTCGGGCCCCCCAAGAGACCCAGTACTTC. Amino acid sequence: CSVRTQGGSRAPQETQYF.

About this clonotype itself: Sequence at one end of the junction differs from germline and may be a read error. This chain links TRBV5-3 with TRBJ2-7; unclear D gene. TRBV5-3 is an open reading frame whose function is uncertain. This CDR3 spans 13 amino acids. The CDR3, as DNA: TGTGCCAGCAGCCCGAATTTATCCTACGGGCAGTACTTC. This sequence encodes CASSPNLSYGQYF.

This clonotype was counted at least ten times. This CDR3 is CASSYSGTSGSPRYF. CDR3 DNA: TGTGCCAGCAGTTACTCCGGGACTAGCGGGAGCCCCAGGTATTTT. V is TRBV7-2 and J is TRBJ2-3, with 14 bases that match TRBD2. The CDR3 has 15 residues. Germline CDR1 reads SGHTA; CDR2 reads FQGNSA. With V trimmed by 6 bases and J by 14 bases, 13 bases remained unmatched. The full variable domain, its missing parts supplied by reference TRBV7-2 and TRBJ2-3, is GAGVSQSPSNKVTEKGKDVELRCDPISGHTALYWYRQSLGQGLEFLIYFQGNSAPDKSGLPSDRFSAERTGGSVSTLTIQRTQQEDSAVYLCASSYSGTSGSPRYFGPGTRLTVL.

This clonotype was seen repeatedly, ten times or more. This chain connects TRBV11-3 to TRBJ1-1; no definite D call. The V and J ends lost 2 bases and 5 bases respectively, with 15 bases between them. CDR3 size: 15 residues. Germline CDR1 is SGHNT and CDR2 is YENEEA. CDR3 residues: CASSLTGIRMTEAFF. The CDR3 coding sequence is TGTGCCAGCAGCTTAACGGGAATCCGAATGACTGAAGCTTTCTTT.

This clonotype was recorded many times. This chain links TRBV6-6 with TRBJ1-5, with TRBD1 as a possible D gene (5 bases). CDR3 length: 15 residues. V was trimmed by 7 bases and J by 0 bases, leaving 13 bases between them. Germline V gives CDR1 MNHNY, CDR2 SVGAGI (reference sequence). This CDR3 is CASTMTVVSNQPQHF. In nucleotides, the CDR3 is TGTGCCAGCACCATGACAGTTGTTAGCAATCAGCCCCAGCATTTT.

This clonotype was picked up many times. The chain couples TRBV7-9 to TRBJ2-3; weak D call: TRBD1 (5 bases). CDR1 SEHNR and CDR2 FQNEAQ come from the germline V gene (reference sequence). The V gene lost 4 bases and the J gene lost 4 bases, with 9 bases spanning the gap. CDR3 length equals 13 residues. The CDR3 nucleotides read TGTGCCAGCAGCTCTCCCAGGGCAGATACGCAGTATTTT. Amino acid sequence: CASSSPRADTQYF.

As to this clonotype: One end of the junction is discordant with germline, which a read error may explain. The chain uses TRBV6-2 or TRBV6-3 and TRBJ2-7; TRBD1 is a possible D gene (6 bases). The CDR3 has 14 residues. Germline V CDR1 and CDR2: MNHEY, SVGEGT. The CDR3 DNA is TGTTCCAGCAGGAACCGGGACAACTCCTACGAGCAGTACTTC. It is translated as CSSRNRDNSYEQYF.

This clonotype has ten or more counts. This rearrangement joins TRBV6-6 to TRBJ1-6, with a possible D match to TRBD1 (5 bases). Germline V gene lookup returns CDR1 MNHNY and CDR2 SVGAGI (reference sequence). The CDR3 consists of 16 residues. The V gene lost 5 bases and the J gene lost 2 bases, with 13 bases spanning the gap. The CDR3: CASSPGPRTYNSPLHF. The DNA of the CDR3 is TGTGCCAGCAGTCCGGGGCCCAGAACCTATAATTCACCCCTCCACTTT.

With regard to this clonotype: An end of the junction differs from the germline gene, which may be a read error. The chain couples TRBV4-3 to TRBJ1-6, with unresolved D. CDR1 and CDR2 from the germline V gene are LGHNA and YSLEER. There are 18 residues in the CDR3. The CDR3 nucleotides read TGCGCCAGCAACCAACTAACACCGACGAGCTCCTATAATTCACCCCTCCACTTT. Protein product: CASNQLTPTSSYNSPLHF.

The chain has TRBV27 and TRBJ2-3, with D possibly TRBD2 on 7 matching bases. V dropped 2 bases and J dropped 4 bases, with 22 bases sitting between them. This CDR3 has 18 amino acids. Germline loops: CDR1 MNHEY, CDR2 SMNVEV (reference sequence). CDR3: CASSLGVAGASGADTQYF. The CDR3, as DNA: TGTGCCAGCAGTTTAGGAGTGGCGGGGGCTAGCGGAGCAGATACGCAGTATTTT.

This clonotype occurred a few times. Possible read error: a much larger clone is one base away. The chain's CDR3 is CASSLDKDTQYF. CDR3 coding DNA: TGTGCCAGCAGCTTAGACAAAGATACGCAGTATTTT. This chain uses TRBV7-9 with TRBJ2-3; D is ambiguous. Trimming pared 1 base from V and 5 bases from J, leaving 4 bases between. The CDR3 is 12 residues long. Looked up from germline, CDR1 is SEHNR and CDR2 is FQNEAQ (reference sequence). Full variable domain (outside the CDR3, taken from reference TRBV7-9 and TRBJ2-3): DTGVSQNPRHKITKRGQNVTFRCDPISEHNRLYWYRQTLGQGPEFLTYFQNEAQLEKSRLLSDRFSAERPKGSFSTLEIQRTEQGDSAMYLCASSLDKDTQYFGPGTRLTVL.

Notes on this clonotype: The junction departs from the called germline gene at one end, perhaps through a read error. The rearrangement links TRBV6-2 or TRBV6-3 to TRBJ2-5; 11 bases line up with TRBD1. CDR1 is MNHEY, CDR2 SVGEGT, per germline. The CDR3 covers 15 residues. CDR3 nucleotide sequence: TGTGCCAGCAGCACGGACAGGGGGCAGAAAGAGACCCTGTACTTC. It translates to CASSTDRGQKETLYF.

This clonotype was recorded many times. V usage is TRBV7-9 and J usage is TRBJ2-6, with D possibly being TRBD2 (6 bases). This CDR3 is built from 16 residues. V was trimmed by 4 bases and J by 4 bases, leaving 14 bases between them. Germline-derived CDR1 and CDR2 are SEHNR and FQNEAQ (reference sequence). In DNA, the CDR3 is TGTGCCAGCAGCTACAGGTTGGCGGGGGGGGCCAACGTCCTGACTTTC. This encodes CASSYRLAGGANVLTF.

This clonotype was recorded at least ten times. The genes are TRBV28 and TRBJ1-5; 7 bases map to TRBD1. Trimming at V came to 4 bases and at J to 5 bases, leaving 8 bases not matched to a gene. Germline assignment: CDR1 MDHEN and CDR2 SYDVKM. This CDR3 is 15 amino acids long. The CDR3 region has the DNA TGTGCCAGCAGTTCGACAGGGAAGAACGATCAGCCCCAGCATTTT. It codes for CASSSTGKNDQPQHF.

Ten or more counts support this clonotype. The CDR3 DNA follows: TGTGCCAGCAGCTCCCGTTCGGATACGCAGTATTTT. Translating it yields CASSSRSDTQYF. The rearrangement uses TRBV9 and TRBJ2-3; no clear D gene. The CDR3 has 12 amino acids. Germline values: CDR1 SGDLS, CDR2 YYNGEE. The V and J ends lost 4 bases and 6 bases respectively, with 9 bases between them.

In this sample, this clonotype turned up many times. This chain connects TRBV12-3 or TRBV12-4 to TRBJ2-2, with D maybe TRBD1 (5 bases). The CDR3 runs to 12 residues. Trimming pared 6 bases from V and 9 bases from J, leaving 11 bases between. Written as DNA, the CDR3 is TGTGCCAGCAGCCCAGGGAACCGGGAGCTGTTTTTT. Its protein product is CASSPGNRELFF.

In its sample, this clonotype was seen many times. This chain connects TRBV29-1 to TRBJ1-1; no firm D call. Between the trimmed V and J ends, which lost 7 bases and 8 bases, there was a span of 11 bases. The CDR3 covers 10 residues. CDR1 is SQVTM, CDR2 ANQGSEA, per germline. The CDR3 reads CSGDLGEAFF. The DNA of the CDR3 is TGCAGCGGTGACTTAGGAGAAGCTTTCTTT.

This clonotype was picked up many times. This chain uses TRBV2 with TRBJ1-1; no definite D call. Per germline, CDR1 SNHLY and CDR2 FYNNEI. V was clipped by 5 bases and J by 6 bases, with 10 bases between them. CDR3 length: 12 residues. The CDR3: CASSLTRSEAFF. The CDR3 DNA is TGTGCCAGCAGTCTGACCCGGTCTGAAGCTTTCTTT.

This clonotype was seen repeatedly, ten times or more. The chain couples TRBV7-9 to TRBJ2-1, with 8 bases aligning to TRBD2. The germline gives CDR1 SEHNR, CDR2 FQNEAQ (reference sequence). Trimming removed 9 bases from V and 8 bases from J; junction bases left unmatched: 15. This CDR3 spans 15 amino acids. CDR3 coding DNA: TGTGCCAGTAGAACTAGCGGTTCGAAGGTCGATGAGCAGTTCTTC. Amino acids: CASRTSGSKVDEQFF.